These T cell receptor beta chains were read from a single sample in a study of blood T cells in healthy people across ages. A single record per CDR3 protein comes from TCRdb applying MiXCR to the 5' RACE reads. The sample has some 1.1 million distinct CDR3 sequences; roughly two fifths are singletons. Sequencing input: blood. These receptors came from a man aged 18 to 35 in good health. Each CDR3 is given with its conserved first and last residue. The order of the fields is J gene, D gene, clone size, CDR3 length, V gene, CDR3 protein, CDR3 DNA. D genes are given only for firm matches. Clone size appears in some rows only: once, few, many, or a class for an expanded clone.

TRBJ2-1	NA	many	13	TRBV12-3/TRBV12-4	CASSLEGVNEQFF	TGTGCCAGCAGTTTAGAAGGGGTGAATGAGCAGTTCTTC
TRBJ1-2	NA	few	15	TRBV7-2	CASSLGGDRYYGYTF	TGTGCCAGCAGCTTAGGTGGCGACAGATACTATGGCTACACCTTC
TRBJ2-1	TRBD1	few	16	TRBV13	CASSTPGTGFYNEQFF	TGTGCCAGCAGCACCCCCGGGACAGGGTTCTACAATGAGCAGTTCTTC
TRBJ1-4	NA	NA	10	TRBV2	CASYRSSLFF	TGTGCCAGCTACAGGTCTTCACTGTTTTTT
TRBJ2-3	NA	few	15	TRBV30	CAWSPSGANTDTQYF	TGTGCCTGGAGCCCTTCCGGGGCCAACACAGATACGCAGTATTTT
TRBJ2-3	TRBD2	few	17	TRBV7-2	CASSSSATSGGAKTQYF	TGTGCCAGCAGCTCCAGCGCTACTAGCGGGGGGGCCAAGACGCAGTATTTT
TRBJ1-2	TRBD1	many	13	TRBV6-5	CASSRTGPYGYTF	TGTGCCAGCAGTCGGACAGGTCCCTATGGCTACACCTTC
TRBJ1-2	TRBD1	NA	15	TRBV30	CAWSVRRTGDHGYTF	TGTGCCTGGAGTGTACGACGGACAGGGGACCATGGCTACACCTTC
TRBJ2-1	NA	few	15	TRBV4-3	CASSQVVDASVEQFF	TGCGCCAGCAGCCAAGTAGTAGATGCTTCTGTAGAGCAGTTCTTC
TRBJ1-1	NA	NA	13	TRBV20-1	CSARDFYDTEAFF	TGCAGTGCTAGAGACTTTTATGACACTGAAGCTTTCTTT
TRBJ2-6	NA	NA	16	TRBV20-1	CSARVVSPSGANVLTF	TGCAGTGCTAGAGTAGTTAGCCCCTCTGGGGCCAACGTCCTGACTTTC
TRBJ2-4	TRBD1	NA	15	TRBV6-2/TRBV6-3	CASSYLPGQGNEQYF	TGTGCCAGCAGTTACCTTCCGGGACAGGGGAATGAGCAGTACTTC
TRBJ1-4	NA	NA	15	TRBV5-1	CASSLAGGVGEKLFF	TGCGCCAGCAGCTTGGCCGGGGGAGTAGGAGAAAAACTGTTTTTT
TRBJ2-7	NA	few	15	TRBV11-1	CASSLNAGGEYEQYF	TGTGCCAGCAGCTTAAACGCAGGGGGGGAGTACGAGCAGTACTTC
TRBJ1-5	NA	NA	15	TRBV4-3	CASSQDRSGNQPQHF	TGCGCCAGCAGCCAAGATCGATCGGGGAACCAGCCCCAGCATTTT
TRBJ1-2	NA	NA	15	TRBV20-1	CSANVGKGENYGYTF	TGCAGTGCTAATGTAGGAAAGGGGGAGAACTATGGCTACACCTTC
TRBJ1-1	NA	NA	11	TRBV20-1	CSARGADGAFF	TGCAGTGCTAGAGGTGCGGACGGAGCTTTCTTT
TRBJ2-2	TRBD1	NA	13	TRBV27	CASTQGIAGELFF	TGTGCCAGCACACAGGGGATTGCCGGGGAGCTGTTTTTT
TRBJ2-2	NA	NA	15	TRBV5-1	CASSFLESNTGELFF	TGCGCCAGCAGCTTCCTGGAATCGAACACCGGGGAGCTGTTTTTT
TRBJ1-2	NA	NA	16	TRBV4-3	CASSLGWGSTIYGYTF	TGCGCCAGCAGCCTCGGATGGGGCAGTACTATCTATGGCTACACCTTC
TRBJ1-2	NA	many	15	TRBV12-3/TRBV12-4	CASRVDSKANYGYTF	TGTGCCAGCAGGGTGGACAGCAAAGCTAACTATGGCTACACCTTC
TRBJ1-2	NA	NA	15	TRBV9	CASSVGDVGIDGYTF	TGTGCCAGCAGCGTAGGTGACGTAGGGATCGATGGCTACACCTTC
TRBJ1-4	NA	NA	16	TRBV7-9	CASSLGTWATNEKLFF	TGTGCCAGCAGCTTAGGAACCTGGGCAACTAATGAAAAACTGTTTTTT
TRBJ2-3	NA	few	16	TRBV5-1	CASSLAGLQLTDTQYF	TGCGCCAGCAGCTTGGCCGGACTCCAGCTAACAGATACGCAGTATTTT
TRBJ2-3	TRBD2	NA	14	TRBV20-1	CSATSGGHPDTQYF	TGCAGTGCGACTAGCGGGGGGCATCCGGATACGCAGTATTTT
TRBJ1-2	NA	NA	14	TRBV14	CASSHRDTYYGYTF	TGTGCCAGCAGCCATAGGGACACCTATTATGGCTACACCTTC
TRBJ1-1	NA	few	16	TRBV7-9	CASSSGQGLRNTEAFF	TGTGCCAGCAGCTCAGGGCAGGGGCTGAGGAACACTGAAGCTTTCTTT
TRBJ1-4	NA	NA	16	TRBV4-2	CASSQHRVADNEKLFF	TGTGCCAGCAGCCAACATCGGGTTGCAGACAATGAAAAACTGTTTTTT
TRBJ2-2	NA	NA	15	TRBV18	CASSPIRTDTGELFF	TGTGCCAGCTCACCAATCAGGACCGACACCGGGGAGCTGTTTTTT
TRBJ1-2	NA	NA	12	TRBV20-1	CSAPVVNYGYTF	TGCAGTGCCCCGGTAGTCAACTATGGCTACACCTTC
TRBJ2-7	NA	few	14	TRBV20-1	CSASGPTNIYEQYF	TGCAGTGCTAGCGGTCCGACTAACATCTACGAGCAGTACTTC
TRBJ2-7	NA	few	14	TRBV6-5	CASSRDGASYEQYF	TGTGCCAGCAGTCGCGACGGGGCCTCCTACGAGCAGTACTTC
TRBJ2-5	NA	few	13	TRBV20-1	CSAQTGSGETQYF	TGCAGTGCGCAGACAGGTTCGGGAGAGACCCAGTACTTC